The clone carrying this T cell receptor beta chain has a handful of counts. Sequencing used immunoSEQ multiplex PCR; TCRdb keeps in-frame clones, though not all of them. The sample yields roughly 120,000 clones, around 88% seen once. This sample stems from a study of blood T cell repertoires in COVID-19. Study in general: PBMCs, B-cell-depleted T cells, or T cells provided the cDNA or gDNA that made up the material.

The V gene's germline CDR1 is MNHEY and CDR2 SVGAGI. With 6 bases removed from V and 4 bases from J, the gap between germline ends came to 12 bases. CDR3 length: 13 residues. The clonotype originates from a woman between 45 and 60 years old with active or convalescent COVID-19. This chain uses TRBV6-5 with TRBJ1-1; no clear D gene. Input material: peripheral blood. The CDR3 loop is CASSLDSATEAFF. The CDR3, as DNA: TGTGCCAGCAGCCTAGACTCGGCCACTGAAGCTTTCTTT.